This entry features one TCR beta chain sequence. Its antigen is unidentified. The data stem from a study of beta chain features in type 1 diabetes. Study-wide results and caveats: Type 1 diabetes patients showed fewer insertions and more deletions at VDJ junctions.

Each sorted population was over 95% pure. Looked up from germline, CDR1 is SGHRS and CDR2 is YFSETQ. The CDR3 spans 16 residues. V dropped 7 bases and J dropped 2; count of bases not matched to a gene: 13. The sequenced template was cDNA made from the entire isolated RNA. Naive, central memory and regulatory T cell samples produced a mean of roughly 3.8 million reads. Sequencing used immunoSEQ multiplex PCR; TCRdb keeps in-frame clones, though not all of them. The sample carries approximately 200,000 clones, 9.6% recorded once. The source material was naive CD4+ T cells from blood. The V gene is TRBV5-1, the J gene TRBJ2-3; 7 bases align to TRBD2. The clonotype was recovered from a woman between 18 and 29 years old in good health. The CDR3 DNA is TGCGCCAGCGCCTCCTGGCGGGGAGGGGACACAGATACGCAGTATTTT. Protein sequence: CASASWRGGDTDTQYF.